Below, 21 T cell receptor beta chains from the same sample are listed, as sequenced in a study of blood T cell repertoires in COVID-19. The table came from immunoSEQ multiplex PCR; TCRdb's copy has only in-frame clones and leaves some out. The sample contains some 180,000 clones, around 80% of which appear only once. Sequenced material: peripheral blood. The receptors were sampled from a man aged 50 or older who had recovered from COVID-19.

This clone was counted a single time. V is TRBV5-1 and J is TRBJ1-2; 8 bases fit TRBD1. Germline-derived CDR1 and CDR2 are SGHRS and YFSETQ. The CDR3 runs 14 residues. V shed 0 bases and J 4 bases; nucleotides not matched to a gene: 2. This CDR3 is CASSLGQGSYGYTF. CDR3 nucleotides: TGCGCCAGCAGCTTGGGACAGGGGTCCTATGGCTACACCTTC.

The rearrangement joins TRBV3-1 (or the pseudogene TRBV3-2) to TRBJ1-5; D is unresolved. The CDR3 has 15 amino acids. V was cut by 3 bases and J by 0 bases, with 9 bases left in between. Germline CDR1 and CDR2: LGHDT and YNNKEL (reference sequence). The CDR3 region has the DNA TGTGCCAGCAGCCAGGCGGCGTATAGCAATCAGCCCCAGCATTTT. Translation gives CASSQAAYSNQPQHF.

This clone was observed a few times. Other DNA sequences of this sample code for an identical CDR3. The V call is TRBV6-5, the J call TRBJ2-7; TRBD2 agrees at 9 bases. Trimming removed 0 bases from V and 0 bases from J; junction bases left unmatched: 0. The CDR3 contains 15 residues. CDR1 is MNHEY and CDR2 is SVGAGI in the germline V gene. CDR3: CASSYSSGSSYEQYF. The CDR3 region has the DNA TGTGCCAGCAGTTACTCTAGCGGGAGCTCCTACGAGCAGTACTTC.

V is TRBV6-5 and J is TRBJ1-1; D perhaps matches TRBD1 (6 bases). The CDR3 runs 16 residues. Germline V gives CDR1 MNHEY, CDR2 SVGAGI. Trimming pared 3 bases from V and 4 bases from J, leaving 18 bases between. In DNA form, the CDR3 reads TGTGCCAGCAGTTATCGACACAGGGATAAGATCACTGAAGCTTTCTTT. It is translated as CASSYRHRDKITEAFF.

The chain uses TRBV4-1 and TRBJ1-5, with 7 bases lining up with TRBD1. The CDR3 totals 15 residues. Germline V gene data show CDR1 as MGHRA and CDR2 as YSYEKL. The V segment lost 1 base and the J segment 4 bases; nucleotides outside the gene matches: 4. The CDR3 coding sequence is TGCGCCAGCAGCCAAGGACAGGGACGAAATCAGCCCCAGCATTTT. Protein: CASSQGQGRNQPQHF.

V and J are TRBV6-2 or TRBV6-3 and TRBJ2-3, with 9 bases identical to TRBD2. The germline gives CDR1 MNHEY, CDR2 SVGEGT. The CDR3 spans 16 residues. V lost 0 bases to trimming and J lost 2 bases; unmatched junction nucleotides: 3. CDR3 in amino acids: CASSYSSGRSTDTQYF. CDR3 sequence (DNA): TGTGCCAGCAGTTACTCGAGCGGGAGGTCCACAGATACGCAGTATTTT.

The rearrangement joins TRBV27 to TRBJ2-1, with 12 nucleotides matching TRBD2. V shed 5 bases, J shed 8 bases, and the junction held 13 bases outside the gene matches. Looked up from germline, CDR1 is MNHEY and CDR2 is SMNVEV (reference sequence). The CDR3 is 17 amino acids. In nucleotides, the CDR3 is TGTGCCAGCAGTCCGACTTCCAGGACTAGCGGGATCGATGAGCAGTTCTTC. It translates to CASSPTSRTSGIDEQFF.

The V call is TRBV2, the J call TRBJ2-2; weak D call: TRBD1 (5 bases). Trimming took 2 bases from V and 5 from J, leaving 12 bases between them. Germline V gene sequence: CDR1 SNHLY, CDR2 FYNNEI. The CDR3 is 15 residues long. The CDR3: CASSELTVGTGELFF. CDR3 DNA: TGTGCCAGCAGTGAATTGACAGTAGGGACCGGGGAGCTGTTTTTT.

The chain joins TRBV7-3 to TRBJ2-5; 9 bases agree with TRBD2. The germline CDR1 and CDR2 sequences are SGHTA and FQGTGA. This CDR3 contains 15 residues. V shed 2 bases, J shed 1 base, and the junction held 2 bases outside the gene matches. The CDR3 DNA reads TGTGCCAGCAGCTTACTAGCGGGATCCCAAGAGACCCAGTACTTC. It encodes CASSLLAGSQETQYF.

The chain employs TRBV5-4 and TRBJ2-3; 12 bases map to TRBD2. CDR3 size: 18 residues. Germline V gene data show CDR1 as SGHNT and CDR2 as YYREEE (reference sequence). J gave up 2 bases and V 4 bases, and 11 bases lay outside the gene matches. The CDR3 DNA sequence: TGTGCCAGCAGCGCTGGCATTGGACTAGCGGGGAACACAGATACGCAGTATTTT. Protein product: CASSAGIGLAGNTDTQYF.

The chain carries TRBV6-6 and TRBJ2-2; 10 bases map to TRBD2. CDR3 length equals 15 residues. CDR1 is MNHNY and CDR2 is SVGAGI in the germline V gene (reference sequence). With 6 bases clipped from V and 5 bases from J, the junction kept 6 bases outside the gene matches. Here the CDR3 DNA reads TGTGCCAGCAGACCTAGCGGGAGCGGGACCGGGGAGCTGTTTTTT. Protein product: CASRPSGSGTGELFF.

There are a few counts of this clone. The rearrangement joins TRBV28 to TRBJ2-1, with D possibly TRBD1 on 6 matching bases. CDR1 is MDHEN, CDR2 SYDVKM, per germline. The CDR3 has 14 residues. V was cut by 9 bases and J by 3 bases, with 15 bases left in between. The chain's CDR3 is CASTYPDSYNEQFF. The CDR3 coding sequence is TGTGCCAGTACCTATCCGGACAGCTACAATGAGCAGTTCTTC.

In its sample, this clone was seen a few times. The V and J genes are TRBV24-1 and TRBJ2-2; 7 bases are a match to TRBD1. V was pared by 7 bases and J by 3 bases, with 4 bases of the junction left unmatched. This CDR3 is built from 14 residues. CDR1 KGHDR and CDR2 SFDVKD come from the germline V gene. The DNA for the CDR3 is TGTGCCACCAGGACAGGGCGGGACACCGGGGAGCTGTTTTTT. This translates into CATRTGRDTGELFF.

This clone was found once. The rearrangement uses TRBV7-2 and TRBJ1-4; D perhaps matches TRBD1 (5 bases). Germline CDR1 reads SGHTA; CDR2 reads FQGNSA. Deletions cut 2 bases from V and 2 bases from J, with 9 bases between. CDR3 size: 15 residues. For the CDR3, the DNA is TGTGCCAGCAGCTTATACGGGGGGACTAATGAAAAACTGTTTTTT. It codes for CASSLYGGTNEKLFF.

The gene calls are TRBV19 and TRBJ2-3; 10 nucleotides line up with TRBD2. CDR1 is LNHDA and CDR2 is SQIVND in the germline V gene (reference sequence). V shed 6 bases and J 2 bases; nucleotides not matched to a gene: 8. The CDR3 spans 16 residues. The CDR3 loop reads CASSSLAGAITDTQYF. The DNA of the CDR3 is TGTGCCAGTAGCTCGCTAGCGGGAGCCATCACAGATACGCAGTATTTT.

The rearrangement joins TRBV6-5 to TRBJ2-3; 9 bases are a match to TRBD2. Germline loops: CDR1 MNHEY, CDR2 SVGAGI. V lost 8 bases, J lost 4 bases, and 10 bases stayed unmatched. This CDR3 contains 15 residues. In DNA form, the CDR3 reads TGTGCCAGCTTTGGTGCTTTAGCGGGAGCAGATACGCAGTATTTT. It specifies CASFGALAGADTQYF.

This chain uses TRBV28 with TRBJ1-1; D perhaps matches TRBD1 (5 bases). The CDR3 consists of 15 residues. V lost 6 bases to trimming and J lost 3 bases, with 17 bases between them. Germline CDR1 is MDHEN and CDR2 is SYDVKM. CDR3 protein: CASSRGGEGYTEAFF. The CDR3 DNA sequence: TGTGCCAGCAGCCGCGGGGGGGAGGGGTACACTGAAGCTTTCTTT.

The sample holds one count of this clone. The chain carries TRBV28 and TRBJ2-7, with 8 bases matching TRBD1. V trimming: 6 bases; J trimming: 3 bases; junction bases outside the gene matches: 31. Germline assignment: CDR1 MDHEN and CDR2 SYDVKM. The CDR3 loop spans 22 amino acids. CDR3 nucleotides: TGTGCCAGCAGCGGGACAGGCAGACCCGGCCCGAGGGGAGCCTCTGCCAACTACGAGCAGTACTTC. This codes for CASSGTGRPGPRGASANYEQYF.

As to this clone: Mismatch with germline at one junction end may stem from a read error. The CDR3 coding sequence is TGTGCCTGGAGGAACGGGGGATTGTACGCGCAGTACTTC. It codes for CAWRNGGLYAQYF. This rearrangement joins TRBV30 to TRBJ2-7, with D maybe TRBD2 (6 bases). Germline V gene data show CDR1 as GTSNPN and CDR2 as SVGIG (reference sequence). The CDR3 runs 13 residues.

The chain couples TRBV7-8 to TRBJ2-7, with 7 bases identical to TRBD1. The CDR3 is 15 residues long. V was clipped by 6 bases and J by 7 bases; unmatched bases: 15. Germline V lookup: CDR1 SGHVS, CDR2 FQNEAQ. CDR3 region: CASRPTPQGVGEQYF. The CDR3 nucleotides read TGTGCCAGCAGACCTACCCCCCAGGGGGTAGGGGAGCAGTACTTC.

The chain couples TRBV2 to TRBJ1-1; D is perhaps TRBD1 (5 bases). V was pared by 4 bases and J by 10 bases, with 19 bases between. The V gene's germline CDR1 is SNHLY and CDR2 FYNNEI. The CDR3 extends over 14 amino acids. CDR3 sequence: CASSGSGGSVRAFF. CDR3 in DNA: TGTGCCAGCAGTGGGTCCGGGGGGAGCGTGCGAGCTTTCTTT. The whole variable domain, remainder taken from reference TRBV2 and TRBJ1-1, is EPEVTQTPSHQVTQMGQEVILRCVPISNHLYFYWYRQILGQKVEFLVSFYNNEISEKSEIFDDQFSVERPDGSNFTLKIRSTKLEDSAMYFCASSGSGGSVRAFFGQGTRLTVV.